The clone carrying this T cell receptor beta chain was observed many times. The data belong to a study of T-cell reconstitution after alpha-beta-depleted transplantation in children. The germline V gene encodes CDR1 SGHRS and CDR2 YFSETQ. CDR3 size: 17 residues. V was pared by 0 bases and J by 1 base, with 4 bases of the junction left unmatched. TCRbeta library preparation incorporated unique molecular identifiers. TCRdb re-called the PCR reads through MiXCR, storing one row per CDR3 protein. The data contain hundreds of thousands of distinct CDR3 sequences, about an eighth of them seen just once; the ten biggest clones take up 2% to 2.5%.

This receptor was taken from a male patient under 18 who had a stem cell transplant for acute myeloid leukemia, so the T cells may come from the graft donor. The chain joins TRBV5-1 to TRBJ2-1; 10 bases align to TRBD2. The sample here was PBMCs, mostly from graft donor cells, taken 360 days after TCRalphabeta/CD19-depleted stem cell transplant. CDR3 DNA sequence: TGCGCCAGCAGCTTGGCCGGGACTAGCGTTTCCTACAATGAGCAGTTCTTC. The encoded protein is CASSLAGTSVSYNEQFF.